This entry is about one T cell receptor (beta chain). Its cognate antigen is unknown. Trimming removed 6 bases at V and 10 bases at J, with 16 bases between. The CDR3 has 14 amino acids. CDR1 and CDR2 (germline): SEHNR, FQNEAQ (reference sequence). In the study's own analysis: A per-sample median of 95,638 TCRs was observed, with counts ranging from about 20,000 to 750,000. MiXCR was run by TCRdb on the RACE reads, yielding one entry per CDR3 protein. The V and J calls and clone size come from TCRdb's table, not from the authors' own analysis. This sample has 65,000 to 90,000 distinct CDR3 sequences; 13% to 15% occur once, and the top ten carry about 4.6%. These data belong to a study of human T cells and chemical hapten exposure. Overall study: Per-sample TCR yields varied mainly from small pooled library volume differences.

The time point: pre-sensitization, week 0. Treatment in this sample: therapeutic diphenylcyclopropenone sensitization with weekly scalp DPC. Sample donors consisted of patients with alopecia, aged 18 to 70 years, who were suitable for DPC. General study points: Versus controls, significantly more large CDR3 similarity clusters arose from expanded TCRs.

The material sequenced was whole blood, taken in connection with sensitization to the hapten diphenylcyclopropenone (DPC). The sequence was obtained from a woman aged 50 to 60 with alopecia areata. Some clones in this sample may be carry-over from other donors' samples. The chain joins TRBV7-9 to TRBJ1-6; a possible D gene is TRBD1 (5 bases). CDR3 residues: CASSFGDVESPLHF. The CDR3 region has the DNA TGTGCCAGCAGTTTCGGGGACGTAGAGTCACCCCTCCACTTT.